This T cell receptor (beta chain) stems from a study of blood T cell repertoires in COVID-19. Study context: Whether acute or convalescent, the COVID-19 samples came from the United States, Italy and Spain.

V shed 3 bases, J shed 8 bases, and the junction held 12 bases outside the gene matches. Germline assignment: CDR1 LGHNA and CDR2 YSLEER. This CDR3 has 15 amino acids. Patients at the Seattle site were enrolled during active infection and followed longitudinally. The method was immunoSEQ multiplex PCR; TCRdb's version includes in-frame clones alone and lacks a portion of them. The data show a few hundred thousand clones, about 88% seen once. The source is a woman in her fifties or sixties with COVID-19, enrolled during active disease. The V call is TRBV4-3, the J call TRBJ1-2; TRBD1 matches 7 bases. The sequenced sample consisted of peripheral blood. The CDR3 DNA reads TGCGCCAGCAGCCACTCACTACAGGGGTGGTACGGCTACACCTTC. This gives the protein CASSHSLQGWYGYTF.